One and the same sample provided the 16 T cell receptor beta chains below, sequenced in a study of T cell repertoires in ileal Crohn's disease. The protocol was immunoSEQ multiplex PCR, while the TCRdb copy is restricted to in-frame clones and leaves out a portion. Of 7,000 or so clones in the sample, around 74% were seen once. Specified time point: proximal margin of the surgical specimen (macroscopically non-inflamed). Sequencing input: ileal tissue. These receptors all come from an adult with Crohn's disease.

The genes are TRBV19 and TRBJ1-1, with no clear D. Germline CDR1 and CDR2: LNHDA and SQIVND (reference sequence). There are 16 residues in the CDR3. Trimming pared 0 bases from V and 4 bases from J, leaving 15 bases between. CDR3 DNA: TGTGCCAGTAGTATAGATTTCGCGTCTTTGGGCACTGAAGCTTTCTTT. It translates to CASSIDFASLGTEAFF.

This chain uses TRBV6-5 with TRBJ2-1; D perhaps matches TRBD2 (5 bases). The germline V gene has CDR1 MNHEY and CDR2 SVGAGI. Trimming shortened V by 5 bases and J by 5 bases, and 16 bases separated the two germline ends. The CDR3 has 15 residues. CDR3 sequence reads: CASSTPRGENNEQFF. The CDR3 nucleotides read TGTGCCAGCAGTACGCCTCGTGGGGAGAACAATGAGCAGTTCTTC.

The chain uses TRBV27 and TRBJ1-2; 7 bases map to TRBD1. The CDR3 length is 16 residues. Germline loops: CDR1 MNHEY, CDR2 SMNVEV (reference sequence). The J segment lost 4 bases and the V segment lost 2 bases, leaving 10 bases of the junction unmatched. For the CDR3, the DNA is TGTGCCAGCAGTTTACGTCGCACAGGGGCGGCCTATGGCTACACCTTC. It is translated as CASSLRRTGAAYGYTF.

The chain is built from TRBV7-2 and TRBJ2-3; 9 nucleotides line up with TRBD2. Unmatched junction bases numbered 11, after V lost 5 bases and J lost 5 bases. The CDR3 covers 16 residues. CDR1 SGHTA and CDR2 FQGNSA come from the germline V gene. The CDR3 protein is CASSRTPGLAVDTQYF. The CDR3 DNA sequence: TGTGCCAGCAGCCGCACCCCGGGACTAGCCGTAGATACGCAGTATTTT.

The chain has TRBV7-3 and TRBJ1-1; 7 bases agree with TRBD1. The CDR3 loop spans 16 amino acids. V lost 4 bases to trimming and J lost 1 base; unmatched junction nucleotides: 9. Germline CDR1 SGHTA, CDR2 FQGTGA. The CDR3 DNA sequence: TGTGCCAGCAGCTCCGGTAGGACAGGAGCGAACACTGAAGCTTTCTTT. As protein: CASSSGRTGANTEAFF.

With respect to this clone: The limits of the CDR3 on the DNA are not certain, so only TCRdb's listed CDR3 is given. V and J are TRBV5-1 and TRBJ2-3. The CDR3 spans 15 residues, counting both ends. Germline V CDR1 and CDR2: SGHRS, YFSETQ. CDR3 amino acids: CASSTSRPRTDTQYF.

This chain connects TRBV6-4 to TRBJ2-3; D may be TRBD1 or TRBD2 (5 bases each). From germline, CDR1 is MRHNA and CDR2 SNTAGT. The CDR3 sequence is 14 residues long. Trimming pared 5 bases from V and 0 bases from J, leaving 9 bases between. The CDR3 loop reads CASSRDGSTDTQYF. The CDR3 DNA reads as TGTGCCAGCAGTCGGGACGGAAGCACAGATACGCAGTATTTT.

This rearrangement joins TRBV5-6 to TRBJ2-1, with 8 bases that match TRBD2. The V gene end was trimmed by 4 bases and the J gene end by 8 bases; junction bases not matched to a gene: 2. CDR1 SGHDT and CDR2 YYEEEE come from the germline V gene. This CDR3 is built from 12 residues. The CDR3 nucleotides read TGTGCCAGCAGCCCGCGGGAGGATGAGCAGTTCTTC. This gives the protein CASSPREDEQFF.

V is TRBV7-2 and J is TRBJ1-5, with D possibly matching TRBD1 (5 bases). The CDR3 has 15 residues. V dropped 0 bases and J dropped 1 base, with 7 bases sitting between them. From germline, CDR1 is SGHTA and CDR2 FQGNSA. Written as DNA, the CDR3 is TGTGCCAGCAGCTTAGCGGGGGGAAGCAATCAGCCCCAGCATTTT. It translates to CASSLAGGSNQPQHF. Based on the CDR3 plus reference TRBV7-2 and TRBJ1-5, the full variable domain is GAGVSQSPSNKVTEKGKDVELRCDPISGHTALYWYRQSLGQGLEFLIYFQGNSAPDKSGLPSDRFSAERTGGSVSTLTIQRTQQEDSAVYLCASSLAGGSNQPQHFGDGTRLSIL.

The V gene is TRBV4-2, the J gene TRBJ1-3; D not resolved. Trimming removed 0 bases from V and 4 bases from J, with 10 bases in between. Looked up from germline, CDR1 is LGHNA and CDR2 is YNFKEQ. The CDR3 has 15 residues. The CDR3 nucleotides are TGTGCCAGCAGCCAAGATGTGGGGTCCGGAAACACCATATATTTT. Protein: CASSQDVGSGNTIYF.

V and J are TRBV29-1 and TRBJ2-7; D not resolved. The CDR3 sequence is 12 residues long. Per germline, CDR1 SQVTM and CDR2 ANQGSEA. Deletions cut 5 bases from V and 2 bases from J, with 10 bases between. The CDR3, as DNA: TGCAGCGTTCTGACACGAGCCTACGAGCAGTACTTC. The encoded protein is CSVLTRAYEQYF.

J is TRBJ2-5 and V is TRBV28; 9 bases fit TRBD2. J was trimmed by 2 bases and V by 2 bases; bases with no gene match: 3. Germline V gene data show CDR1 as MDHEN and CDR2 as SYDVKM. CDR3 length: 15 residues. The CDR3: CASSLPAGGQETQYF. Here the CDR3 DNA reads TGTGCCAGCAGTTTACCAGCGGGGGGTCAAGAGACCCAGTACTTC.

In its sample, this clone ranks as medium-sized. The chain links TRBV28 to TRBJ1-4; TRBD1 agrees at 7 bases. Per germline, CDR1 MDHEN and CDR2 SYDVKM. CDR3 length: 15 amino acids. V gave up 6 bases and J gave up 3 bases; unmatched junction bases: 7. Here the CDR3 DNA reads TGTGCCAGCAGCTCCGCAGGGGGAGCTAATGAAAAACTGTTTTTT. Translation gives CASSSAGGANEKLFF.

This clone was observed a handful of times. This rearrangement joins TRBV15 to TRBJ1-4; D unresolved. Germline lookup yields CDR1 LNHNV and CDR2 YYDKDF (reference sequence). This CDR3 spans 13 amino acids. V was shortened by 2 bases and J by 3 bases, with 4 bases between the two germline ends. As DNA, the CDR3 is TGTGCCACCAGCAGATCCTCTAATGAAAAACTGTTTTTT. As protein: CATSRSSNEKLFF. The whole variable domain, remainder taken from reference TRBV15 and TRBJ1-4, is DAMVIQNPRYQVTQFGKPVTLSCSQTLNHNVMYWYQQKSSQAPKLLFHYYDKDFNNEADTPDNFQSRRPNTSFCFLDIRSPGLGDTAMYLCATSRSSNEKLFFGSGTQLSVL.

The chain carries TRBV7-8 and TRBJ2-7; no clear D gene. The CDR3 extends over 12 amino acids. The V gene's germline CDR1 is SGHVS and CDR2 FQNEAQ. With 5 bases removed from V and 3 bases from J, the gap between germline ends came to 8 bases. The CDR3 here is CASSPVLYEQYF. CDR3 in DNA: TGTGCCAGCAGCCCGGTCCTCTACGAGCAGTACTTC.

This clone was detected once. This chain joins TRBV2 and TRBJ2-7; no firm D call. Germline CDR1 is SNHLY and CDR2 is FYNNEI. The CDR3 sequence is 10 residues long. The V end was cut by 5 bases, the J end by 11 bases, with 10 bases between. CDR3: CASSLGRKYF. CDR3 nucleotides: TGTGCCAGCAGTCTAGGACGGAAGTACTTC.